This T cell receptor beta chain was profiled in a study of OX40 agonist ivuxolimab in advanced cancers. In terms of the full investigation: Ivuxolimab was a fully human IgG2 agonistic monoclonal antibody targeting the costimulatory receptor OX40 (CD134). The purpose of peripheral TCRbeta sequencing was to test whether ivuxolimab changed TCR sequence diversity and led to clonal T-cell expansion. Among the 50 to 55 dose-escalation patients, about 19 had hepatocellular carcinoma, approximately 15 melanoma, 9 renal cell carcinoma and 9 head and neck cancer. The monotherapy dose-escalation portion (N of about 49 patients) of the phase I ivuxolimab trial is reported in the paper. Partial responses were achieved by three dose-escalation patients, of whom one had hepatocellular carcinoma and two had cutaneous melanoma. Intravenous ivuxolimab was administered to patients every 2 weeks at six dose levels: 0.01, 0.1, 0.3, 1.5, 3 and 10 mg/kg. In the dose-escalation cohort, around 80% of patients were male, and the mean age was around 60 years with a range of roughly 20 to 85. Patients were allowed to have had prior anti-PD-1, anti-PD-L1 or anti-CTLA-4 therapy, and roughly 40% of the dose-escalation patients had been treated with checkpoint inhibitors.

V is pruned by 6 bases and J by 3 bases, leaving 3 bases of the junction without a gene match. The CDR3 spans 15 residues, from the cysteine through the phenylalanine. Just the 45-base CDR3 DNA is kept, in frame starting at base 1. CDR1 and CDR2 were assigned from the germline V gene (reference sequence) as LNHDA and SQIVND. Points on this clone: What antigen it recognizes has not been identified. Qualities for individual bases were not recorded, and no much larger clone is one base off.

The trial excluded patients who had a history of autoimmune disease or were on systemic immunosuppression. Peripheral blood for TCR sequencing was collected from all dose cohorts at baseline, on cycle 4 day 1, and on cycle 7 day 1. Samples came from an open-label, multicenter, first-in-human phase I dose-escalation trial of ivuxolimab. The trial enrolled adults with locally advanced or metastatic head and neck squamous cell, hepatocellular, melanoma or renal cell carcinoma. CD4+ and CD8+ T cells were sorted separately from peripheral blood before TCR sequencing. The investigation overall reported the following: Clonal expansion of both CD4+ and CD8+ blood T cells was observed from baseline to week 6 at doses 0.1 to 3.0 mg/kg. Which antigens the clonally expanded peripheral T cells were specific for was not determined. On average, CD8+ T cells showed more expanded clones than CD4+ T cells after ivuxolimab. In the 0.1-3.0 mg/kg groups, partial responders were among the patients with the lowest normalized peripheral clonal expansion, particularly in CD8+ T cells. Low levels of normalized T-cell clonal expansion were also shown by some nonresponding patients.

Genomic DNA was extracted from sorted cells for sequencing of the TCRbeta CDR3 region. The immunoSEQ Assay was used for sequencing of TCRbeta CDR3 regions. This is the immuneACCESS table as TCRdb keeps it, with only in-frame sequences that have V and J called. A part of the clones is gone; compared with another copy, unresolved V genes explain less than half, and the rest is unexplained. Counted in this sample were around 77,000 clones; about 93% of them appeared once. The ten largest make up 5% to 6.5% of the sample. The sample here was CD4+ or CD8+ T cells sorted from blood, taken in a trial of the OX40 agonist ivuxolimab. The receptor chain draws on TRBV19 and TRBJ2-3; TRBD2 lines up with 13 middle nucleotides. This clonotype was obtained from an adult with an advanced solid tumor such as melanoma, head and neck, liver or kidney cancer. The CDR3 reads as follows: CASRPLAGGTDTQYF. The DNA reads TGTGCCAGTAGGCCACTAGCGGGAGGGACAGATACGCAGTATTTT.